This is a list of T cell receptor beta chains from one sample in a study of CD8 T cells in ankylosing spondylitis. TCRdb redid the calling of the 5' RACE reads with MiXCR, one entry per CDR3 protein. The table includes 200,000 or so distinct CDR3 sequences, about a quarter detected once. The source material was blood, either unsorted or a sorted T cell fraction (not recorded which). The receptor source for this set is a male donor with ankylosing spondylitis or in good health (not recorded which). The conserved cysteine and the conserved F or W are not part of the CDR3 here. The order of the fields is V gene, J gene, CDR3 protein.

TRBV7-3	TRBJ1-1	ASSSRQDLNTEAF
TRBV5-1	TRBJ1-1	ASSRDRNGNTEAF
TRBV20-1	TRBJ2-3	SAWGQGSDTQY
TRBV20-1	TRBJ1-4	SARAPTANNEKLF
TRBV4-3	TRBJ2-5	ASSQDSRTSLETQY
TRBV27	TRBJ2-7	ASSMGGGPSYEQY
TRBV5-1	TRBJ2-6	ASGPRQSSGANVLT
TRBV7-9	TRBJ2-1	ASSLGPSGNSYNEQF
TRBV10-3	TRBJ2-2	AISRLAETGELF
TRBV6-5	TRBJ2-1	ASSYGKSSGVYNEQF
TRBV12-3/TRBV12-4	TRBJ2-3	ASRSGGGDTQY
TRBV12-3/TRBV12-4	TRBJ2-7	ASRDRANYEQY
TRBV12-3/TRBV12-4	TRBJ1-5	ASSPGRRNQPQH
TRBV7-2	TRBJ2-1	ASSLWTSGSNEQF
TRBV10-2	TRBJ2-7	ASGHATRTHEQY
TRBV5-1	TRBJ2-2	ASSFRNGELF
TRBV29-1	TRBJ2-7	SVVGTSGTTYEQY
TRBV4-1	TRBJ1-2	ASSQAREREGYT
TRBV5-1	TRBJ2-4	ASSPTEGTKNIQY
TRBV21-1	TRBJ2-5	ASSKGAGDQETQY
TRBV20-1	TRBJ1-5	SATSTGGIRNQPQH
TRBV12-3/TRBV12-4	TRBJ1-6	ASRPGLDNSPLH
TRBV20-1	TRBJ1-1	SARVPRTGNTEAF
TRBV12-3/TRBV12-4	TRBJ1-5	ASSTDMHSQPQH
TRBV5-1	TRBJ2-7	ASSLVSELSYEQY
TRBV29-1	TRBJ2-7	SVASPEQY
TRBV20-1	TRBJ1-2	SAYRLGQGARNYGYT
TRBV4-1	TRBJ2-7	ASSQDRRPIYEQY
TRBV20-1	TRBJ1-2	SARDRIQGLLDRGYT
TRBV4-3	TRBJ2-3	ASSRKQGAGEDTQY
TRBV25-1	TRBJ1-1	ASSESWGNTEAF
TRBV5-1	TRBJ2-7	ASSFSSGGSYEQY
TRBV25-1	TRBJ1-4	ASTSGTGGLEKLF
TRBV29-1	TRBJ1-4	SVSGGVEKLF
TRBV15	TRBJ2-2	ATKTSGYTGELF
TRBV20-1	TRBJ1-1	SAAGNLRTEAF
TRBV29-1	TRBJ1-2	SVRGLDGYT
TRBV20-1	TRBJ1-5	SARSRTASNQPQH
TRBV9	TRBJ2-1	ASSVAYPSYNEQF
TRBV28	TRBJ2-1	ASTSMGLAGESLF
TRBV29-1	TRBJ2-1	SVVPRQSSYNEQF
TRBV20-1	TRBJ2-7	SALTSGRVYEQY
TRBV6-5	TRBJ1-3	ASSYRPRSGNTIY
TRBV20-1	TRBJ1-4	SARGDGLLAYPF
TRBV6-5	TRBJ2-7	ASSYVDSAEQY
TRBV2	TRBJ1-5	ASTVYSNQPQH
TRBV20-1	TRBJ2-3	SARDQKREGDTQY
TRBV7-2	TRBJ1-6	ASSPNLFSPLH
TRBV6-1	TRBJ1-2	ASSAGRNPYGYT
TRBV7-2	TRBJ2-1	ASSLAVSYNEQF
TRBV20-1	TRBJ2-5	SARRHDAQETQY
TRBV7-3	TRBJ2-2	ASSLTGSTGELF
TRBV18	TRBJ2-2	ASSQLSGSGGELF